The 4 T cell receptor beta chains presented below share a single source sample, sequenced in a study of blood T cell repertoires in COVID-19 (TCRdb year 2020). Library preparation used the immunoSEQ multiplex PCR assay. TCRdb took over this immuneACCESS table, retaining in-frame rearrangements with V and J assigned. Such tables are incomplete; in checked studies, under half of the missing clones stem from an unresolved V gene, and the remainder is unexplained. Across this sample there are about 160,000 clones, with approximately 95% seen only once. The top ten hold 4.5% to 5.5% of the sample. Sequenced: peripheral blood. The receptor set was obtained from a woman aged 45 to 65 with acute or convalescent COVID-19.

CDR3 nucleotides: TGTGCCACCACTAGCGGGGTATCAGATACGCAGTATTTT. Residues: CATTSGVSDTQYF. The chain couples TRBV24-1 to TRBJ2-3; 9 bases fit TRBD2. J lost 4 bases, V lost 8 bases, and 3 bases had no gene match. The germline V gene has CDR1 KGHDR and CDR2 SFDVKD. The CDR3 totals 13 residues.

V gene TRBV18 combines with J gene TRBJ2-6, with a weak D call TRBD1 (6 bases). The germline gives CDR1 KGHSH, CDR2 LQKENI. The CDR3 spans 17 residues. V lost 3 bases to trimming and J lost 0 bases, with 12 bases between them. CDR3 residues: CASSPTGLSSGANVLTF. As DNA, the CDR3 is TGTGCCAGCTCACCTACAGGGCTCAGCTCTGGGGCCAACGTCCTGACTTTC.

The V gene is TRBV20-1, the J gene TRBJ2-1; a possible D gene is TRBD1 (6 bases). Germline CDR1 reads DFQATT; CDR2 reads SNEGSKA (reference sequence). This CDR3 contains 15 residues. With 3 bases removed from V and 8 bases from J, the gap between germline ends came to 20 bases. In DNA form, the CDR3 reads TGCAGTGCTAGTGAGTGGGCAGGGGCAGGGGATGAGCAGTTCTTC. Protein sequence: CSASEWAGAGDEQFF.

CDR3 residues: CASSPTVRGYTF. In DNA, the CDR3 is TGTGCCAGCAGCCCCACAGTGCGTGGCTACACCTTC. This chain links TRBV7-9 with TRBJ1-2; D unclear. Trimming took 5 bases from V and 7 from J, leaving 11 bases between them. CDR1 is SEHNR and CDR2 is FQNEAQ in the germline V gene (reference sequence). The CDR3 is made up of 12 amino acids.